The 14 T cell receptor beta chains given below trace back to one sample, sequenced in a study of shared clonotypes between healthy human individuals. Selected positively for CCR7 and CD45RO-negative, naive CD8 cells excluded terminally differentiated effector memory CD45RA+ cells. This table comes from immunoSEQ multiplex PCR, and its TCRdb copy is limited to in-frame clones, with some not included. The sample has about 2.2 million clones; 85% to 95% are singletons. The sequencing sample was made of naive CD8+ T cells from PBMCs. The receptors here all came from a man younger than 30 in good health. Some clones in this sample may be carry-over from other donors' samples.

J is TRBJ2-4 and V is TRBV5-1; D may be TRBD1 (5 bases). V dropped 4 bases and J dropped 2 bases, with 16 bases sitting between them. The germline CDR1 and CDR2 sequences are SGHRS and YFSETQ. The CDR3 runs to 16 residues. CDR3 DNA: TGCGCCAGCAGCCCGTCCCCGCCAGGGCCCAAAAACATTCAGTACTTC. This gives the protein CASSPSPPGPKNIQYF. Complete variable domain (other parts from reference TRBV5-1 and TRBJ2-4): KAGVTQTPRYLIKTRGQQVTLSCSPISGHRSVSWYQQTPGQGLQFLFEYFSETQRNKGNFPGRFSGRQFSNSRSEMNVSTLELGDSALYLCASSPSPPGPKNIQYFGAGTRLSVL.

This chain joins TRBV5-4 and TRBJ2-7; a weak D match, TRBD2 (5 bases). V was trimmed by 4 bases and J by 2 bases, leaving 7 bases between them. The CDR3 extends over 12 amino acids. Germline V CDR1 and CDR2: SGHNT, YYREEE (reference sequence). The CDR3 protein is CASSRDAYEQYF. As DNA, the CDR3 is TGTGCCAGCAGCCGGGATGCCTACGAGCAGTACTTC.

The rearrangement links TRBV11-3 to TRBJ2-1; 7 nucleotides line up with TRBD2. In germline, CDR1 is SGHNT, CDR2 YENEEA. The trim removed 2 bases at V and 7 bases at J, leaving 11 bases unmatched. This CDR3 is built from 16 residues. The CDR3 is CASSLTVGGSRNEQFF. The CDR3 DNA reads TGTGCCAGCAGCTTAACCGTCGGCGGGAGTAGAAATGAGCAGTTCTTC.

This rearrangement joins TRBV30 to TRBJ1-2; 7 bases are shared with TRBD1. Germline assignment: CDR1 GTSNPN and CDR2 SVGIG (reference sequence). Trimming cost V 4 bases and J 2 bases; bases outside gene matches: 13. The CDR3 has 16 residues. CDR3 amino acids: CAWIQRMDRPNYGYTF. The CDR3 nucleotides read TGTGCCTGGATTCAAAGGATGGACAGGCCCAACTATGGCTACACCTTC.

The chain is built from TRBV27 and TRBJ2-1; D is ambiguous. Germline V lookup: CDR1 MNHEY, CDR2 SMNVEV (reference sequence). V gave up 1 base and J gave up 2 bases, with 9 bases separating them. This CDR3 has 15 residues. CDR3 bases: TGTGCCAGCAGTTTATTCAGGACCCCCTACAATGAGCAGTTCTTC. Amino acid sequence: CASSLFRTPYNEQFF.

CDR3 residues: CASSHEDSFYSTGELFF. The CDR3 DNA follows: TGTGCCAGCAGCCATGAAGACAGCTTCTATTCCACCGGGGAGCTGTTTTTT. The chain links TRBV28 to TRBJ2-2; possibly TRBD1 for D (5 bases). Trimming left V 6 bases short and J 4 bases short, with 21 bases between. Germline assignment: CDR1 MDHEN and CDR2 SYDVKM. The CDR3 extends over 17 amino acids.

The chain couples TRBV9 to TRBJ1-3; 10 bases fit TRBD1. V lost 6 bases and J lost 2; bases outside the gene matches: 11. Germline V gene sequence: CDR1 SGDLS, CDR2 YYNGEE. The CDR3 consists of 17 residues. Here the CDR3 DNA reads TGTGCCAGCACCTCACCGGACAGGGGGTTCACTGGAAACACCATATATTTT. It specifies CASTSPDRGFTGNTIYF.

This chain uses TRBV4-1 with TRBJ2-1, with 10 bases that match TRBD2. J was trimmed by 4 bases and V by 0 bases; bases with no gene match: 6. In germline, CDR1 is MGHRA, CDR2 YSYEKL. The CDR3 covers 17 residues. The CDR3 DNA is TGCGCCAGCAGCCAAGATCGGGGGACTAGCGCATACAATGAGCAGTTCTTC. It specifies CASSQDRGTSAYNEQFF.

The chain combines TRBV19 with TRBJ2-7; 7 positions agree with TRBD1. The germline V gene encodes CDR1 LNHDA and CDR2 SQIVND (reference sequence). The CDR3 totals 14 residues. After removal of 8 bases from V and 1 base from J, the junction contained 8 bases not matched to a gene. For the CDR3, the DNA is TGTGCCAGTCAACGGGCAGGGGGATCCTACGAGCAGTACTTC. It codes for CASQRAGGSYEQYF.

The chain employs TRBV19 and TRBJ2-7, with TRBD2 matching over 7 bases. The J segment lost 4 bases and the V segment lost 7 bases, leaving 13 bases of the junction unmatched. There are 15 residues in the CDR3. The V gene's germline CDR1 is LNHDA and CDR2 SQIVND (reference sequence). Here the CDR3 DNA reads TGTGCCAGTACGCCCTCTTGGGACTACCAATACGAGCAGTACTTC. Its protein is CASTPSWDYQYEQYF.

V is TRBV6-6 and J is TRBJ2-1; the match to TRBD2 covers 9 bases. Germline values: CDR1 MNHNY, CDR2 SVGAGI (reference sequence). With V trimmed by 7 bases and J by 5 bases, 9 bases remained unmatched. The CDR3 totals 15 residues. CDR3 residues: CASTTLPSGNNEQFF. CDR3 nucleotides: TGTGCCAGCACCACCCTCCCTAGCGGGAACAATGAGCAGTTCTTC.

The chain combines TRBV2 with TRBJ1-5, with 7 positions matching TRBD1. Germline V gene data show CDR1 as SNHLY and CDR2 as FYNNEI. The CDR3 covers 17 residues. Unmatched junction bases numbered 15, after V lost 6 bases and J lost 4 bases. The CDR3 reads CASSASPRQGPNQPQHF. CDR3 coding DNA: TGTGCCAGCAGCGCTTCCCCCCGACAGGGCCCGAATCAGCCCCAGCATTTT.

This clone was observed a single time. The chain employs TRBV11-3 and TRBJ1-1; maybe TRBD1 (6 bases). This CDR3 region has 16 residues. CDR1 is SGHNT and CDR2 is YENEEA in the germline V gene. Trimming removed 4 bases from V and 1 base from J, with 16 bases in between. The CDR3: CASSSGGGEGNTEAFF. CDR3 DNA sequence: TGTGCCAGCAGCTCCGGGGGCGGTGAGGGGAACACTGAAGCTTTCTTT.

As for this clone: The sample contains more than one DNA sequence encoding this CDR3. The rearrangement links TRBV27 to TRBJ2-7, with D possibly being TRBD2 (5 bases). V shed 5 bases and J shed 3 bases, with 11 bases lying between them. The CDR3 is made up of 13 amino acids. CDR1 is MNHEY and CDR2 is SMNVEV in the germline V gene (reference sequence). CDR3 sequence (DNA): TGTGCCAGCAGTCTGTCCCGGGACTACGAGCAGTACTTC. It yields the protein CASSLSRDYEQYF.